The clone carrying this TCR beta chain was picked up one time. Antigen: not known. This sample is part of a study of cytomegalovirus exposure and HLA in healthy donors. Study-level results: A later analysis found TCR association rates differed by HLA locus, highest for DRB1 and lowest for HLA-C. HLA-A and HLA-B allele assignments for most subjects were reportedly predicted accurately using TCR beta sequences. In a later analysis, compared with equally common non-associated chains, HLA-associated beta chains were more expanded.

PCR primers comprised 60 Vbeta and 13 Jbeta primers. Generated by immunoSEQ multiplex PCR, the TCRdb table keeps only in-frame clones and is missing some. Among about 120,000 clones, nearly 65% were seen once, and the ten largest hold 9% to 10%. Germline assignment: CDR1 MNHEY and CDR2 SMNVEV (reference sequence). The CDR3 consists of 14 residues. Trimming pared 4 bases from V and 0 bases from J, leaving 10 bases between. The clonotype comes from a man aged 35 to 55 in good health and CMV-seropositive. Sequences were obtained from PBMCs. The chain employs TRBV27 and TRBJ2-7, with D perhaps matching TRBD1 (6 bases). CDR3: CASSWAGASYEQYF. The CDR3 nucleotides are TGTGCCAGCAGTTGGGCAGGGGCCTCCTACGAGCAGTACTTC.